This T cell receptor beta chain was identified in a study of metastatic and nonmetastatic thyroid tumors. With MiXCR, TCRdb reprocessed the PCR reads. The sample has about 16,000 clones; about 15% are singletons. The CDR3 has 15 residues. Per germline, CDR1 SGHAT and CDR2 FQNNGV. V was cut by 5 bases and J by 2 bases, with 16 bases left in between. Until they underwent thyroid surgery, no patient had received any treatment. The chain is built from TRBV11-2 and TRBJ2-7, with D possibly being TRBD1 (6 bases). The clonotype comes from a female donor with papillary thyroid cancer or a benign thyroid nodule (not recorded which). Some clones in this sample may be carry-over from other donors' samples. Material: blood. This chain's CDR3 is CASSPGWWDTYEQYF. CDR3 DNA: TGTGCCAGCAGCCCCGGTTGGTGGGACACCTACGAGCAGTACTTC.